This T cell receptor (beta chain) came from a study of T cell responses to AZD1222 COVID-19 vaccine. Study in general: Timing groups of about 4 and about 12 weeks for second doses were pooled. Findings of the study overall: Breadth and depth of Spike-specific TCRs rose after two AZD1222 doses. Spike-spanning, vaccine-associated CD4 TCRs were dominant at 160-218 and 743-854.

The method was immunoSEQ multiplex PCR; TCRdb's version includes in-frame clones alone and lacks a portion of them. This sample has some 150,000 clones, with 90% to 95% found just once. Turning to this clone: Its antigen remains unknown.

V was trimmed by 5 bases and J by 8 bases, leaving 12 bases between them. The CDR3 is 12 residues long. The TCR sequence derives from an adult in good health. Here the sequenced sample was peripheral blood, taken on day 0 of AZD1222 vaccination. The chain joins TRBV12-3 or TRBV12-4 to TRBJ1-2, with D possibly matching TRBD1 (5 bases). In DNA form, the CDR3 reads TGTGCCAGCAGTAAACCAGGGCGAGGCTACACCTTC. This translates into CASSKPGRGYTF.